This T cell receptor beta chain was recorded in a study of cytomegalovirus exposure and HLA in healthy donors. The study ran its PCR with 60 Vbeta and 13 Jbeta primers. The assay was immunoSEQ multiplex PCR, and TCRdb's table has in-frame clones only and misses some. Here the sample spans about 89,000 clones, approximately 76% being singletons. In the case of this clone: As yet, its antigen is unknown.

Overall study results and limits: Analysis performed later showed TCR beta chains linked to HLA being more clonally expanded than equally common others.

With 0 bases removed from V and 1 base from J, the gap between germline ends came to 9 bases. The V gene's germline CDR1 is LNHDA and CDR2 SQIVND (reference sequence). The CDR3 extends over 15 amino acids. This TCR derives from a male donor in good health and CMV-seronegative. The chain combines TRBV19 with TRBJ1-1; no clear D. Material: PBMCs. CDR3 DNA sequence: TGTGCCAGTAGTATAGATAGCAGACGGAACACTGAAGCTTTCTTT. It translates to CASSIDSRRNTEAFF. The variable domain in full, with the rest retrieved from reference TRBV19 and TRBJ1-1, is DGGITQSPKYLFRKEGQNVTLSCEQNLNHDAMYWYRQDPGQGLRLIYYSQIVNDFQKGDIAEGYSVSREKKESFPLTVTSAQKNPTAFYLCASSIDSRRNTEAFFGQGTRLTVV.